Here is one TCR beta chain with its context. What it recognizes is unknown. The method was immunoSEQ multiplex PCR; TCRdb's version includes in-frame clones alone and lacks a portion of them. The sample includes 200,000 or so clones, less than 90% of them seen just once. The sample belongs to a study of cytomegalovirus exposure and HLA in healthy donors. Study outcomes and limitations: The finding came from a later analysis; first-cohort TCR clusters tended to co-occur in the roughly 120 validation repertoires.

Trimming shortened V by 2 bases and J by 10 bases, and 15 bases separated the two germline ends. The CDR3 is made up of 14 amino acids. The germline gives CDR1 MNHEY, CDR2 SVGAGI. The rearrangement uses TRBV6-5 and TRBJ2-1; D not certain. The specimen was PBMCs. This sequence originates from a woman younger than 30 in good health and CMV-seronegative. This CDR3 is CASSYGLRAQEQFF. The CDR3 DNA reads TGTGCCAGCAGTTACGGCCTTCGAGCCCAGGAGCAGTTCTTC.